Included here is one TCR beta chain sequence, with context. As yet, its antigen is unknown. Only one heparinised blood draw was taken per donor, and its volume averaged approximately 0.11 L. These data belong to a study of beta chain features in type 1 diabetes. Study-wide context: Patients shared similar age, gender and cell yields with healthy donors.

Expressed TCRB transcripts were sequenced because the entire RNA isolate underwent reverse transcription. Measured with immunoSEQ multiplex PCR; TCRdb has only the in-frame clones, and not every one. Of about 650,000 clones listed, around 12% were seen once; the top ten hold more than 0.09%. Findings and caveats of the study: Among patients with Type 1 diabetes, TCRB CDR3s were moderately but significantly shorter in every one of the four CD4+ subsets.

The sequenced material came from naive CD4+ T cells from blood. This receptor was identified in a man aged 30-40 years with type 1 diabetes.

The DNA of the CDR3 is TGTGCCATCAGTGCCAGGGGCCCTAATGAAAAACTGTTTTTT. Its translation: CAISARGPNEKLFF. This chain connects TRBV10-3 to TRBJ1-4; maybe TRBD1 (6 bases). Germline-derived CDR1 and CDR2 are ENHRY and SYGVKD. Trimming removed 4 bases from V and 3 bases from J, with 9 bases in between. The CDR3 has 14 amino acids.